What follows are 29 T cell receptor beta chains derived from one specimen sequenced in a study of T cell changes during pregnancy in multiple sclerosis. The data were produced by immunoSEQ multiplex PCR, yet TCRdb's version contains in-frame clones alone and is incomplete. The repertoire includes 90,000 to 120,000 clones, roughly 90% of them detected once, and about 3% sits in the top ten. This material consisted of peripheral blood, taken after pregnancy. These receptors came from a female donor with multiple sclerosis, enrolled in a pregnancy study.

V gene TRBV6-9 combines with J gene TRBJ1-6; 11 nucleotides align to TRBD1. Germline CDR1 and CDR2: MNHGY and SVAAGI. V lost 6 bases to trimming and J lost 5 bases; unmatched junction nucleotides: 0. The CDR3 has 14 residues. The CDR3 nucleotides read TGTGCCAGCAGGGACAGGGGGCATAATTCACCCCTCCACTTT. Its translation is CASRDRGHNSPLHF.

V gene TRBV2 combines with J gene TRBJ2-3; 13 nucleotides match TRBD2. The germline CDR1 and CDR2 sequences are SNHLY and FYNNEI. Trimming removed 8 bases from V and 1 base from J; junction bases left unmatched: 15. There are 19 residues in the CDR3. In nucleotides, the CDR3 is TGTGCCAGCGCTGGGGACTCAACTAGCGGGGGGGACGGCACAGATACGCAGTATTTT. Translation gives CASAGDSTSGGDGTDTQYF.

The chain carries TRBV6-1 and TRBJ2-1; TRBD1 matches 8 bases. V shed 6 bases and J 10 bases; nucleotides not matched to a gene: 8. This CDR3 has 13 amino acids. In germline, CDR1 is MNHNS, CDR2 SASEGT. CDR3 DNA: TGTGCCAGCAGGCCCCCGGACAGGGACGAGCAGTTCTTC. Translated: CASRPPDRDEQFF.

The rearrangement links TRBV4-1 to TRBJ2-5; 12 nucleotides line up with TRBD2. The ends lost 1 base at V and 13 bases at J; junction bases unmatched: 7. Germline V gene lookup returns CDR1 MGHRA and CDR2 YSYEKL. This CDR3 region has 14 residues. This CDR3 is CASSQVTSGGFTYF. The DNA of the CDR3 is TGCGCCAGCAGCCAAGTAACTAGCGGGGGGTTTACGTACTTC.

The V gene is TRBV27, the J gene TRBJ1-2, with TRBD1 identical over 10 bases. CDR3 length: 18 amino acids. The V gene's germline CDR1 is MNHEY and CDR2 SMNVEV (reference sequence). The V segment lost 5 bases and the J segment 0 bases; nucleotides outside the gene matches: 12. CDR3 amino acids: CASSPILGQGEANYGYTF. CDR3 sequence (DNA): TGTGCCAGCAGTCCGATCCTTGGACAGGGGGAAGCTAACTATGGCTACACCTTC.

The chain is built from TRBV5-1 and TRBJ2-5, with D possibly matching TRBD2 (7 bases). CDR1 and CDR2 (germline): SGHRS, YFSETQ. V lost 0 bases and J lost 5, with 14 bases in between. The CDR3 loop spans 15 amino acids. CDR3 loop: CASSLGGGRSETQYF. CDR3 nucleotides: TGCGCCAGCAGCTTGGGGGGGGGCCGGTCGGAGACCCAGTACTTC.

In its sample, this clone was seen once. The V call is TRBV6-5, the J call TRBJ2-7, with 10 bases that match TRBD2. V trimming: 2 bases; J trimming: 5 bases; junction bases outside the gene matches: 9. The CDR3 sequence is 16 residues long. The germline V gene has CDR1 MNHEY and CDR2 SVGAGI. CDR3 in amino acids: CASSYTLAGAPDEQYF. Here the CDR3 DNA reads TGTGCCAGCAGTTACACCCTAGCGGGGGCCCCGGACGAGCAGTACTTC.

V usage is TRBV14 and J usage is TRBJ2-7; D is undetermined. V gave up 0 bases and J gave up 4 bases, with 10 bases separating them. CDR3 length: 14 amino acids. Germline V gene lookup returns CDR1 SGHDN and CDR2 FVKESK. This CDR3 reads CASSQDMNGYEQYF. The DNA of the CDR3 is TGTGCCAGCAGCCAAGACATGAACGGGTACGAGCAGTACTTC.

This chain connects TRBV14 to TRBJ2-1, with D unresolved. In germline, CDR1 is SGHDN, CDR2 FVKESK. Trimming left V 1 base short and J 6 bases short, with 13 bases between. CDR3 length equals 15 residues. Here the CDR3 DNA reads TGTGCCAGCAGCCAAGTAATGGTAGCCGGCAATGAGCAGTTCTTC. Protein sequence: CASSQVMVAGNEQFF. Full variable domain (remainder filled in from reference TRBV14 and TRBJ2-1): EAGVTQFPSHSVIEKGQTVTLRCDPISGHDNLYWYRRVMGKEIKFLLHFVKESKQDESGMPNNRFLAERTGGTYSTLKVQPAELEDSGVYFCASSQVMVAGNEQFFGPGTRLTVL.

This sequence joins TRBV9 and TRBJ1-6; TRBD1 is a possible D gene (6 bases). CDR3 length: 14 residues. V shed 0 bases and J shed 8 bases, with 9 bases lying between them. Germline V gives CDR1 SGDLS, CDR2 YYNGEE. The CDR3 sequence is CASSVAEGDSPLHF. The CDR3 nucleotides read TGTGCCAGCAGCGTAGCCGAGGGGGATTCACCCCTCCACTTT.

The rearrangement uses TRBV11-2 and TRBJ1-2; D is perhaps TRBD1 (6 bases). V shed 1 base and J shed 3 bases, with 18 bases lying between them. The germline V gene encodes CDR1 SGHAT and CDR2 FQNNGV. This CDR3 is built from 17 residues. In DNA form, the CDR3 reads TGTGCCAGCAGCTTAGGGAGCATTGGGGGCCATGACTATGGCTACACCTTC. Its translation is CASSLGSIGGHDYGYTF.

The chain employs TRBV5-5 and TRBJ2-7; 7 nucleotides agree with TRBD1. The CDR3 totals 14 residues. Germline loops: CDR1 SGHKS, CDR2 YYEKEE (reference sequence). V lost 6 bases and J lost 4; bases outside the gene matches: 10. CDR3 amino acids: CASKGTDPIYEQYF. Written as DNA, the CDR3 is TGTGCCAGCAAGGGGACAGACCCTATTTACGAGCAGTACTTC.

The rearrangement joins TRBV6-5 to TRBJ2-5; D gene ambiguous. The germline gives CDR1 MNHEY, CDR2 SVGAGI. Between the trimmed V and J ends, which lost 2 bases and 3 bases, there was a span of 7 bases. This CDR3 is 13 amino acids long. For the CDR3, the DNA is TGTGCCAGCAGTTACGGCGAGGAAGAGACCCAGTACTTC. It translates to CASSYGEEETQYF.

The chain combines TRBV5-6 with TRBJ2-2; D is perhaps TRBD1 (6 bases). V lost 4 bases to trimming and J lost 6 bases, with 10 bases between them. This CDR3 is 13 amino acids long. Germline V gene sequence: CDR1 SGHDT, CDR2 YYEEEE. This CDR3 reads CASSRDIPGELFF. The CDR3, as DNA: TGTGCCAGCAGCCGGGACATTCCCGGGGAGCTGTTTTTT.

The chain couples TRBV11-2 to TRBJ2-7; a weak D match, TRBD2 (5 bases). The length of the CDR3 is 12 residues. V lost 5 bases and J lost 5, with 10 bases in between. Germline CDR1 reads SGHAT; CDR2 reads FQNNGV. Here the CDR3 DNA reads TGTGCCAGCAGCGGAGAGGGCAACGAGCAGTACTTC. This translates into CASSGEGNEQYF.

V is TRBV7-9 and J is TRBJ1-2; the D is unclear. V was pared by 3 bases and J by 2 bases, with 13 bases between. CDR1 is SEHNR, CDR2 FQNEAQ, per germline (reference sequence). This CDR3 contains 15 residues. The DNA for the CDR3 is TGTGCCAGCAGCTTGGGCCCGGGGATCAACTATGGCTACACCTTC. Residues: CASSLGPGINYGYTF.

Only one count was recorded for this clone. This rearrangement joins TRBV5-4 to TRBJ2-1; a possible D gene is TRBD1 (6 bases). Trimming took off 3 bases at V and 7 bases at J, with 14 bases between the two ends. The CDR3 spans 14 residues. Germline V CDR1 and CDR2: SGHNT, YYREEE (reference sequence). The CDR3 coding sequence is TGTGCCAGCAGCTATAACACAGGGATGAATGAGCAGTTCTTC. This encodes CASSYNTGMNEQFF. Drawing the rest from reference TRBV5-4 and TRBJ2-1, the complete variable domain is ETGVTQSPTHLIKTRGQQVTLRCSSQSGHNTVSWYQQALGQGPQFIFQYYREEENGRGNFPPRFSGLQFPNYSSELNVNALELDDSALYLCASSYNTGMNEQFFGPGTRLTVL.

The CDR3 here is CASSPHTGTNYGYTF. Here the CDR3 DNA reads TGTGCCAGCTCACCACATACAGGGACTAACTATGGCTACACCTTC. This chain joins TRBV18 and TRBJ1-2, with a possible D match to TRBD1 (6 bases). The CDR3 is made up of 15 amino acids. Germline V lookup: CDR1 KGHSH, CDR2 LQKENI. The V end lost 1 base, the J end lost 0 bases, and 9 bases lay between the germline ends.

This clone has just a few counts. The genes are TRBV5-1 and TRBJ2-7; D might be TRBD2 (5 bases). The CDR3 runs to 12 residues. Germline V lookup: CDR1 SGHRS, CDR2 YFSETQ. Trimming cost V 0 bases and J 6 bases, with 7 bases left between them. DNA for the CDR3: TGCGCCAGCAGCTTGGGAGGGTTCGAGCAGTACTTC. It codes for CASSLGGFEQYF.

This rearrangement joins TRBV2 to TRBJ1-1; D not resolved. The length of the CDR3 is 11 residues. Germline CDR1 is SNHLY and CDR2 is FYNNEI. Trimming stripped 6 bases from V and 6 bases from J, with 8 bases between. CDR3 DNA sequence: TGTGCCAGCAGGGCTCGCCCTGAAGCTTTCTTT. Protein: CASRARPEAFF. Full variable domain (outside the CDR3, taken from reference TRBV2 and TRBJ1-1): EPEVTQTPSHQVTQMGQEVILRCVPISNHLYFYWYRQILGQKVEFLVSFYNNEISEKSEIFDDQFSVERPDGSNFTLKIRSTKLEDSAMYFCASRARPEAFFGQGTRLTVV.

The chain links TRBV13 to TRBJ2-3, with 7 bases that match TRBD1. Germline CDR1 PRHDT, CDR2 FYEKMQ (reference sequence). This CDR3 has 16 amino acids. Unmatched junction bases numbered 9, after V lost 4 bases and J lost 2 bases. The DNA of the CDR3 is TGTGCCAGCAGCTCGCCCGGGACAGATGCCACAGATACGCAGTATTTT. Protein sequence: CASSSPGTDATDTQYF.

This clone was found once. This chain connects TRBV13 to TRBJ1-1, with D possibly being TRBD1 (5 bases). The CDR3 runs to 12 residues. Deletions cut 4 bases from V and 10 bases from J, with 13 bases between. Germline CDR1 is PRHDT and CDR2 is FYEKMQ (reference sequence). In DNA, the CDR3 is TGTGCCAGCAGCTCAGGGCCCGGTGGAGCTTTCTTT. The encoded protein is CASSSGPGGAFF. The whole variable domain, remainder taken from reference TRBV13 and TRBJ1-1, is AAGVIQSPRHLIKEKRETATLKCYPIPRHDTVYWYQQGPGQDPQFLISFYEKMQSDKGSIPDRFSAQQFSDYHSELNMSSLELGDSALYFCASSSGPGGAFFGQGTRLTVV.

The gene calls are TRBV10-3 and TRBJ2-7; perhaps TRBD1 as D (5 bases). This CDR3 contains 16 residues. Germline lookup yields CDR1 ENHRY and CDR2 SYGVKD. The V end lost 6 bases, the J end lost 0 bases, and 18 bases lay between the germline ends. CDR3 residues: CAISPPRAGRSYEQYF. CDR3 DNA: TGTGCCATCAGCCCCCCCAGGGCAGGCCGCTCCTACGAGCAGTACTTC.

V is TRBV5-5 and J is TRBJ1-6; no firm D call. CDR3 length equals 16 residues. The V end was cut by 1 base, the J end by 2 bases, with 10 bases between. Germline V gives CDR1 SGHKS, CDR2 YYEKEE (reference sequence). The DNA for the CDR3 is TGTGCCAGCAGCTTGTTTCAGTCAACCTATAATTCACCCCTCCACTTT. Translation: CASSLFQSTYNSPLHF.

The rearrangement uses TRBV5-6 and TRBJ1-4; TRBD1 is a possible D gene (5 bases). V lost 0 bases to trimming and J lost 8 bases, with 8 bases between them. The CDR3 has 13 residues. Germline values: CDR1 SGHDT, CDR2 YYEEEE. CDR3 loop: CASSLGPGEKLFF. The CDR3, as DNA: TGTGCCAGCAGCTTGGGCCCAGGGGAAAAACTGTTTTTT.

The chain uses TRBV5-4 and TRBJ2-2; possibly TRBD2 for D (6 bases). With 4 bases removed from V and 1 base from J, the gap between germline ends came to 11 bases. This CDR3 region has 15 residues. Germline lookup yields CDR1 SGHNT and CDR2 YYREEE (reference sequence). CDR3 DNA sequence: TGTGCCAGCAGCCCGCGGGGTATGAACACCGGGGAGCTGTTTTTT. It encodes CASSPRGMNTGELFF.

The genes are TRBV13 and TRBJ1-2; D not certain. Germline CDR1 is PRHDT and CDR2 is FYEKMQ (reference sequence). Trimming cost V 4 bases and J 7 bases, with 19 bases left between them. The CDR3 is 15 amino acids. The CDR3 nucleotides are TGTGCCAGCAGCTCCGATCGGGTACTTGTAACTGGCTACACCTTC. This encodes CASSSDRVLVTGYTF.

Here the CDR3 reads CASSVGQGNGYTF. CDR3 sequence (DNA): TGTGCCAGCAGCGTAGGGCAGGGTAACGGCTACACCTTC. V gene TRBV9 combines with J gene TRBJ1-2; TRBD1 might be the D (5 bases). Germline lookup yields CDR1 SGDLS and CDR2 YYNGEE. Deletions cut 0 bases from V and 8 bases from J, with 11 bases between. This CDR3 has 13 residues.

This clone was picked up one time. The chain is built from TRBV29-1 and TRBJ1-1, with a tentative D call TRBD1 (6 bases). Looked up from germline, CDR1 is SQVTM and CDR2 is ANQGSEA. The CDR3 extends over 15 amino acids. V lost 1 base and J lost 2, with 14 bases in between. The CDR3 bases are TGCAGCGTTGAAGGAGGCACAGGGTTAAACACTGAAGCTTTCTTT. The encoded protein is CSVEGGTGLNTEAFF.